This TCR beta chain was captured by sequencing in a study of human T cells and chemical hapten exposure. On the study more broadly: Patch tests containing 0.01% DPC, applied to the upper back, were read at 6 days.

This clonotype was detected ten times or more. Its antigen is currently unknown. This CDR3 region has 14 residues. V dropped 3 bases and J dropped 2; count of bases not matched to a gene: 2. CDR1 is MGHRA and CDR2 is YSYEKL in the germline V gene. General study findings and limits: With regard to DPC sensitization, TCRs above 1 in 1000 frequency did not change.

Stated time point: patch test 2, 6 weeks after DPC sensitization. Treatment here: therapeutic diphenylcyclopropenone sensitization with weekly scalp DPC. In the library, unique molecular identifiers were attached to individual cDNA molecules. MiXCR, applied by TCRdb to the RACE reads, yields one record per CDR3 protein. The sample contains about 100,000 distinct CDR3 sequences, more than 9.5% of which appear only once. V gene TRBV4-1 combines with J gene TRBJ2-3, with 7 nucleotides matching TRBD1. The sample was whole blood, taken in connection with sensitization to the hapten diphenylcyclopropenone (DPC). The sequence was obtained from a woman in her 40s with alopecia areata. Some clones in this sample may be carry-over from other donors' samples. DNA for the CDR3: TGCGCCAGCAGCCAGGACAGGAACACAGATACGCAGTATTTT. It is translated as CASSQDRNTDTQYF.